A single sample is the source of the 15 T cell receptor beta chains below, sequenced in a study of T cell repertoires in cytomegalovirus infection. Antigen specificity for these receptors is unknown. TCRdb re-derived calls from the reads in MiXCR, one entry per CDR3 protein. The sample has hundreds of thousands of distinct CDR3 sequences; roughly 30% are singletons. The sample was cultured PBMCs, taken from culture after CMV antigen stimulation. These receptors were obtained from a human donor in good health (CMV status not recorded). Some clones in this sample may be carry-over from other donors' samples.

This clonotype appeared a few times. The chain recombines TRBV5-1 with TRBJ2-1, with 14 bases identical to TRBD2. The CDR3 sequence is 16 residues long. Germline V CDR1 and CDR2: SGHRS, YFSETQ. V shed 4 bases, J shed 5 bases, and the junction held 5 bases outside the gene matches. CDR3 coding DNA: TGCGCCAGCAGCGTACCGACTAGCGGGAGGGACAATGAGCAGTTCTTC. Residues: CASSVPTSGRDNEQFF.

V gene TRBV2 combines with J gene TRBJ1-2; D is undetermined. V gave up 8 bases and J gave up 10 bases, with 11 bases separating them. The germline V gene has CDR1 SNHLY and CDR2 FYNNEI. This CDR3 has 10 amino acids. The CDR3 region is CASWSRIYTF. DNA of the CDR3: TGTGCCAGCTGGAGCAGGATCTACACCTTC.

J is TRBJ1-1 and V is TRBV12-3 or TRBV12-4; D gene unclear. The CDR3 is made up of 14 amino acids. V lost 4 bases and J lost 1, with 10 bases in between. As DNA, the CDR3 is TGTGCCAGCAGTTCCCGGCGGTGGAACACTGAAGCTTTCTTT. It is translated as CASSSRRWNTEAFF.

The gene calls are TRBV12-3 or TRBV12-4 and TRBJ1-1; TRBD1 is a possible D gene (5 bases). V was pared by 6 bases and J by 7 bases, with 21 bases between. The CDR3 consists of 15 residues. CDR3 DNA: TGTGCCAGCAGAAAAGTGGGTGCGGGGCGCGGTGAAGCTTTCTTT. This codes for CASRKVGAGRGEAFF.

V usage is TRBV7-2 and J usage is TRBJ1-6, with D perhaps TRBD1 (5 bases). This CDR3 contains 15 residues. Germline V gene lookup returns CDR1 SGHTA and CDR2 FQGNSA. V gave up 2 bases and J gave up 7 bases, with 12 bases separating them. The CDR3 is CASSLLQAINSPLHF. CDR3 sequence (DNA): TGTGCCAGCAGCTTATTACAGGCAATCAATTCACCCCTCCACTTT.

This chain links TRBV5-5 with TRBJ2-1; D perhaps matches TRBD2 (5 bases). CDR1 is SGHKS, CDR2 YYEKEE, per germline (reference sequence). Trimming left V 4 bases short and J 3 bases short, with 11 bases between. The CDR3 runs 14 residues. Here the CDR3 DNA reads TGTGCCAGCAGCGGGAGTGGGTTCTACAATGAGCAGTTCTTC. Translation gives CASSGSGFYNEQFF.

This clonotype has ten or more counts. The chain uses TRBV7-2 and TRBJ2-6, with D perhaps TRBD1 (6 bases). V shed 10 bases and J shed 2 bases, with 15 bases lying between them. CDR1 is SGHTA, CDR2 FQGNSA, per germline. The CDR3 sequence is 15 residues long. CDR3 nucleotide sequence: TGTGCCACCTCACGAGGGGGAACTGGGGCCAACGTCCTGACTTTC. Translated: CATSRGGTGANVLTF. The full variable domain, in which reference TRBV7-2 and TRBJ2-6 provide the parts outside the CDR3, is GAGVSQSPSNKVTEKGKDVELRCDPISGHTALYWYRQSLGQGLEFLIYFQGNSAPDKSGLPSDRFSAERTGGSVSTLTIQRTQQEDSAVYLCATSRGGTGANVLTFGAGSRLTVL.

CDR3 sequence (DNA): TGTGCCAGCAGTTCCGCGCTCAACGGGCGGCCCTACGAGCAGTACTTC. This encodes CASSSALNGRPYEQYF. The V gene is TRBV6-2 or TRBV6-3, the J gene TRBJ2-7; D is ambiguous. Germline V gene sequence: CDR1 MNHEY, CDR2 SVGEGT. The CDR3 covers 16 residues. V lost 4 bases to trimming and J lost 2 bases, with 18 bases between them.

This clonotype was observed at least ten times. V usage is TRBV7-8 and J usage is TRBJ2-5; the D is unclear. V gave up 5 bases and J gave up 5 bases, with 15 bases separating them. Germline V gene data show CDR1 as SGHVS and CDR2 as FQNEAQ. This CDR3 region has 14 residues. CDR3 coding DNA: TGTGCCAGCAGCCCGTTCCTGCCTGCCGAGACCCAGTACTTC. This codes for CASSPFLPAETQYF.

The chain uses TRBV12-3 or TRBV12-4 and TRBJ2-2; no clear D gene. Trimming removed 4 bases at V and 6 bases at J, with 9 bases between. The CDR3 is 13 residues long. The CDR3, as DNA: TGTGCCAGCAGTTGGACGTCGTCCGGGGAGCTGTTTTTT. As protein: CASSWTSSGELFF.

CDR3 region: CASSATRAGAFQETQYF. The CDR3 DNA follows: TGTGCCAGCAGCGCCACCCGAGCGGGAGCTTTCCAAGAGACCCAGTACTTC. J is TRBJ2-5 and V is TRBV3-1; 8 bases agree with TRBD2. The V gene's germline CDR1 is LGHDT and CDR2 YNNKEL (reference sequence). CDR3 size: 17 residues. V shed 5 bases, J shed 1 base, and the junction held 12 bases outside the gene matches.

This rearrangement joins TRBV19 to TRBJ1-5, with a tentative D call TRBD1 (6 bases). Germline lookup yields CDR1 LNHDA and CDR2 SQIVND (reference sequence). Trimming took off 8 bases at V and 2 bases at J, with 10 bases between the two ends. The CDR3 covers 13 residues. CDR3 DNA sequence: TGTGCCAGTGGACAGTGGGGCAATCAGCCCCAGCATTTT. It yields the protein CASGQWGNQPQHF.

This clonotype occurred a few times. The chain employs TRBV7-6 and TRBJ2-1; D perhaps matches TRBD1 (6 bases). Germline V lookup: CDR1 SGHVS, CDR2 FNYEAQ. Trimming stripped 2 bases from V and 6 bases from J, with 17 bases between. The CDR3 consists of 16 residues. DNA of the CDR3: TGTGCCAGCAGCTTATCCCCGGACAGATTAACCAATGAGCAGTTCTTC. The encoded protein is CASSLSPDRLTNEQFF.

V usage is TRBV12-3 or TRBV12-4 and J usage is TRBJ2-3, with 7 bases identical to TRBD2. The CDR3 sequence is 15 residues long. The V segment lost 3 bases and the J segment 5 bases; nucleotides outside the gene matches: 8. The chain's CDR3 is CASSFQNSGRDTQYF. In DNA form, the CDR3 reads TGTGCCAGCAGTTTCCAAAATAGCGGGCGAGATACGCAGTATTTT.

This chain joins TRBV19 and TRBJ2-5, with D perhaps matching TRBD2 (6 bases). V dropped 1 base and J dropped 5 bases, with 17 bases sitting between them. There are 16 residues in the CDR3. Germline V gene sequence: CDR1 LNHDA, CDR2 SQIVND (reference sequence). The CDR3 here is CASSIGDGGYGETQYF. DNA of the CDR3: TGTGCCAGTAGTATAGGAGATGGAGGGTACGGGGAGACCCAGTACTTC.